In this sample, the clone carrying this TCR beta chain turned up once. Other DNA sequences in the same sample also yield this CDR3. The data belong to a study of shared clonotypes between healthy human individuals. The CDR3 sequence is 13 residues long. Germline CDR1 is MNHEY and CDR2 is SMNVEV (reference sequence). V was shortened by 3 bases and J by 2 bases, with 8 bases between the two germline ends. Profiled with immunoSEQ multiplex PCR; TCRdb holds only in-frame clones, not every one. This sample has approximately 250,000 clones, with 65% found just once. The chain uses TRBV27 and TRBJ2-7; D gene unclear. The receptor was derived from a man under 40 in good health. The sequenced material came from memory CD4+ T cells sorted from blood. The subset: CD45RA-negative fraction. Here the CDR3 DNA reads TGTGCCAGCAGTTTGTTAGGTACCTACGAGCAGTACTTC. It translates to CASSLLGTYEQYF.